This T cell receptor (beta chain) was captured by sequencing in a study of T cell responses to AZD1222 COVID-19 vaccine (dated by TCRdb to the early 2020s). In the study overall: A total of under 250 trial participants underwent TCR sequencing, of whom 200 to 220 had received two doses of AZD1222 and roughly 26 had received two doses of the MenACWY control vaccine. Trial participants were enrolled by age into subgroups of 18-55, 56-69 and 70-plus years, and around 150, 29 and 61 TCR-sequenced participants, respectively, were included in these subgroups. Study-level results and caveats: Participants were mostly white British and included more females than males, and it was suggested by the authors that clonal diversity may have been underestimated. Reportedly, almost half of the unique spike-specific TCRs recognized epitopes lying outside the regions that are mutated in the B.1.351 and B.1.1.7 variants. Conclusions about previously exposed vaccinees are limited because only 5 or 6 AZD1222 recipients were SARS-CoV-2 seropositive at baseline. The 56-69-year group was small, and its depth increase did not reach significance, likely because of low power. Because no samples from the day 14 peak response were available, repertoires could be characterized only after the peak T cell response. After two AZD1222 doses, both the breadth and the depth of spike-specific TCRs were significantly higher than at day 0 and than in MenACWY recipients. The whole spike protein was spanned by vaccine-associated CD4 TCRs, and dominant responses were seen in regions 160-218 and 743-854.

A single count supports this clone. Its antigen remains undetermined. Within one base of it there is no much larger clone, and no base qualities were kept. The CDR3 regions of human TCRbeta chains were analyzed by immunosequencing. Per the authors' processing: TCRs in the repertoires were matched against a reference library of SARS-CoV-2-specific TCRs that had been generated with the MIRA antigen-specificity platform. Breadth was defined as the fraction of unique TCRs that were SARS-CoV-2-associated, and depth was defined as the fraction of total T cells that were SARS-CoV-2-associated. Using the MIRA data, each spike-specific TCR was mapped to the spike region that the TCR reacts to and placed in a CD4 or CD8 class. Log10-transformed breadth and depth values were compared by one-way ANOVA with Sidak's multiple comparisons tests. In its TCRdb copy, this immuneACCESS table keeps in-frame sequences only and misses some clones. Where compared with another copy, unresolved V genes explain less than half of these, and the others have no known cause. The V and J calls and clone size come from that table; D and trimming were worked out from the DNA. The sample data list around 140,000 clones, and just over 85% of these were observed just once. 5% to 5.5% of the sample is held by the ten biggest clonotypes.

Read against the paper, the sample's time point label means: about 28 days (+/-7) after the second vaccine dose. AZD1222 recipients with second doses at about 4 weeks or about 12 weeks were pooled, because spike-specific TCR depth and breadth did not differ between schedules. Vaccinee samples came from UK trials COV001 and COV002, including a single-blind randomized controlled phase 2/3 trial of AZD1222 (ChAdOx1 nCoV-19) in healthy adults. For TCRbeta chain sequencing, PBMC samples from trial participants were taken at day 0 and at day 28 after the second dose. The sequenced sample was peripheral blood, obtained 28 days after the second AZD1222 dose. This receptor was identified in an adult who received the AZD1222 COVID-19 vaccine.

The DNA sequence is given as TGTGCCAGCAGCTTTATGGGGGGCACAGATACGCAGTATTTT. Its product reads: CASSFMGGTDTQYF. The chain is assembled from TRBV11-2 and TRBJ2-3; the D segment is perhaps TRBD1 or TRBD2, each sharing 5 matched bases. V is clipped by 3 bases and J by 1 base, and the sequence between their germline boundaries is 8 bases long. The CDR3 sequence holds 14 residues, the cysteine and phenylalanine included. Of the read, only the CDR3 DNA is kept; its 42 bases are in frame from base 1. CDR1 and CDR2 (SGHAT, FQNNGV) derive from the germline V gene.